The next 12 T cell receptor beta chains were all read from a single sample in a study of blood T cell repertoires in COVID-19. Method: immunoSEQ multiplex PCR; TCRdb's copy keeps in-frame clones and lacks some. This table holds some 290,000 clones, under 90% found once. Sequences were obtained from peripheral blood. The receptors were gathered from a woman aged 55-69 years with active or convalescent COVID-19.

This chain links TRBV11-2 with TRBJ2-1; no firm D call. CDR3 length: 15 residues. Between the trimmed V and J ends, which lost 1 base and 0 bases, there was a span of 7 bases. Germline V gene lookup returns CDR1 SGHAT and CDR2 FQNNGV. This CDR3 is CASSLVGSSYNEQFF. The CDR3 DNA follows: TGTGCCAGCAGCTTAGTTGGCAGCTCCTACAATGAGCAGTTCTTC.

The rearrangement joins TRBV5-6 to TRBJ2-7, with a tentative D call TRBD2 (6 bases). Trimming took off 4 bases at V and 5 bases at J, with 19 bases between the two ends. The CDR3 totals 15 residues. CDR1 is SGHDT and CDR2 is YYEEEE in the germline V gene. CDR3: CASSPIGGVGNEQYF. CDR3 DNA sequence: TGTGCCAGCAGCCCGATCGGCGGGGTGGGGAACGAGCAGTACTTC.

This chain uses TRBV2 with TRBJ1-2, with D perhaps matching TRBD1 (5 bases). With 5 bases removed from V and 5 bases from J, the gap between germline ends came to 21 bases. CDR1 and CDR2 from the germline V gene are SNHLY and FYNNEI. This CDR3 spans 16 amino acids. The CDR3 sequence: CASSISRSGVEYGYTF. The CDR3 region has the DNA TGTGCCAGCAGTATATCCCGATCGGGGGTTGAGTATGGCTACACCTTC.

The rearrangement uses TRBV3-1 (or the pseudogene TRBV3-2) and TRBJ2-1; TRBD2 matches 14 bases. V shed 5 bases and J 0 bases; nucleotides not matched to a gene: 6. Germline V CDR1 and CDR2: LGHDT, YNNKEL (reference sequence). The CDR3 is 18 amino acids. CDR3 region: CASSALGLAGVSYNEQFF. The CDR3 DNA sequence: TGTGCCAGCAGCGCTTTGGGACTAGCGGGGGTCTCCTACAATGAGCAGTTCTTC.

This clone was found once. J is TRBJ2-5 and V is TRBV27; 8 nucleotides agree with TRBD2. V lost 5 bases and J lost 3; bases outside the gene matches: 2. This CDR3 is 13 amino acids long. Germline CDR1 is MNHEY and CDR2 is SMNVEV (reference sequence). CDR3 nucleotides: TGTGCCAGCAGTGATAGCGGGGAAGAGACCCAGTACTTC. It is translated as CASSDSGEETQYF.

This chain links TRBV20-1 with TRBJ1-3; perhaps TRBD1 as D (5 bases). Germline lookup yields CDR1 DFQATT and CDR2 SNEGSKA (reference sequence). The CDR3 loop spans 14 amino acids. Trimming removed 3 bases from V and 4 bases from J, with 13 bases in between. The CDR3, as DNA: TGCAGTGCTAGTTGGGGGGTAGCAGGAAACACCATATATTTT. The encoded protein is CSASWGVAGNTIYF.

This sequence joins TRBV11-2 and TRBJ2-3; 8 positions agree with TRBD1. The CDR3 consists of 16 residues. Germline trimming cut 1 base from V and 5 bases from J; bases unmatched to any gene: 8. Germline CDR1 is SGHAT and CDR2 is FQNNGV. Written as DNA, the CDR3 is TGTGCCAGCAGCTTAGGAAAACAGGGGGTCGGAGATACGCAGTATTTT. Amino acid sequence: CASSLGKQGVGDTQYF.

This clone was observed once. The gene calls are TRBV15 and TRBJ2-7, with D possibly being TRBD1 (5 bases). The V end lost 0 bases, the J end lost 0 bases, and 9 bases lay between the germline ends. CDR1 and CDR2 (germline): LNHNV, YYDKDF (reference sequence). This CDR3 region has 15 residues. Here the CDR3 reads CATSRDGASSYEQYF. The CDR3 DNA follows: TGTGCCACCAGCAGAGATGGGGCAAGCTCCTACGAGCAGTACTTC.

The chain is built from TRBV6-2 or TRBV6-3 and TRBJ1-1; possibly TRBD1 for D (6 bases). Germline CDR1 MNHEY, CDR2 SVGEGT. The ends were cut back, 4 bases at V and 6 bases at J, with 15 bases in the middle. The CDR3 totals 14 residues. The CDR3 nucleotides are TGTGCCAGCAGTTCACCGGACAGTTCATCTGAAGCTTTCTTT. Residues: CASSSPDSSSEAFF.

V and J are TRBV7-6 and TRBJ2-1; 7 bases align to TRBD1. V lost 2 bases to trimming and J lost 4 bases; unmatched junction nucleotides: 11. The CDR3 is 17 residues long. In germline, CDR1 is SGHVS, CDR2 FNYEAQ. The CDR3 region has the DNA TGTGCCAGCAGCTTACCGTCGACAACAGGGGCATACAATGAGCAGTTCTTC. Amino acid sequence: CASSLPSTTGAYNEQFF. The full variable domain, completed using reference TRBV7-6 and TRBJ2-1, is GAGVSQSPRYKVTKRGQDVALRCDPISGHVSLYWYRQALGQGPEFLTYFNYEAQQDKSGLPNDRFSAERPEGSISTLTIQRTEQRDSAMYRCASSLPSTTGAYNEQFFGPGTRLTVL.

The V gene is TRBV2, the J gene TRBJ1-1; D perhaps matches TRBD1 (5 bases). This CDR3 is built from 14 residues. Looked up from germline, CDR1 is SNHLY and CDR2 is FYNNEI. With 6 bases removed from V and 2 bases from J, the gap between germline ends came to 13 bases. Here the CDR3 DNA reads TGTGCCAGCAGGGCGGAACAGGTAAACACTGAAGCTTTCTTT. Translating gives CASRAEQVNTEAFF.

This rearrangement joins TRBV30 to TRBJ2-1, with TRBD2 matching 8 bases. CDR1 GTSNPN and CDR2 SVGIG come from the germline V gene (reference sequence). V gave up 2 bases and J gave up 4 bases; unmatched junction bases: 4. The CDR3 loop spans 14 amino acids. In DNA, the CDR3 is TGTGCCTGGAGTCCGGGGGGGCGTTACAATGAGCAGTTCTTC. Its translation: CAWSPGGRYNEQFF.